These 7 T cell receptor beta chains originate from one sample sequenced in a study of human T cells and chemical hapten exposure. Each CDR3 protein gets one entry after TCRdb re-called the 5' RACE reads with MiXCR. This table has around 140,000 distinct CDR3 sequences, roughly 4% appearing once. Whole blood that had not been fractionated was the source of extracted total RNA. These receptors originate from a female donor in good health.

Ten or more counts support this clonotype. The chain carries TRBV5-1 and TRBJ2-3, with 10 bases that match TRBD2. V trimming: 1 base; J trimming: 2 bases; junction bases outside the gene matches: 4. The CDR3 consists of 16 residues. CDR1 is SGHRS, CDR2 YFSETQ, per germline. The CDR3 sequence is CASSLSSGGLTDTQYF. The CDR3 DNA reads TGCGCCAGCAGCTTGTCTAGCGGGGGCCTCACAGATACGCAGTATTTT.

The sample holds many counts of this clonotype. The rearrangement uses TRBV2 and TRBJ2-5; 9 bases are shared with TRBD2. V lost 5 bases, J lost 2 bases, and 3 bases stayed unmatched. This CDR3 region has 14 residues. Germline V gene lookup returns CDR1 SNHLY and CDR2 FYNNEI. The CDR3 nucleotides read TGTGCCAGCAGTCTGACTAGCGGACAAGAGACCCAGTACTTC. The encoded protein is CASSLTSGQETQYF. The whole variable domain, filled in from reference TRBV2 and TRBJ2-5, reads EPEVTQTPSHQVTQMGQEVILRCVPISNHLYFYWYRQILGQKVEFLVSFYNNEISEKSEIFDDQFSVERPDGSNFTLKIRSTKLEDSAMYFCASSLTSGQETQYFGPGTRLLVL.

This clonotype was recorded at least ten times. The V and J genes are TRBV14 and TRBJ2-5; 9 positions agree with TRBD2. CDR3 length equals 21 residues. V gave up 4 bases and J gave up 5 bases; unmatched junction bases: 26. Germline assignment: CDR1 SGHDN and CDR2 FVKESK. The DNA for the CDR3 is TGTGCCAGCAGCCCTACCCCCCCCGGGACTAGCCTTCGGTGGGGTCGGGAGACCCAGTACTTC. Translation: CASSPTPPGTSLRWGRETQYF.

This clonotype appeared many times. The chain recombines TRBV12-3 or TRBV12-4 with TRBJ2-2; D uncertain. Trimming took 1 base from V and 6 from J, leaving 6 bases between them. The CDR3 loop spans 13 amino acids. CDR3 in DNA: TGTGCCAGCAGTTTAGTGCAGTCCGGGGAGCTGTTTTTT. Protein: CASSLVQSGELFF.

This rearrangement joins TRBV7-2 to TRBJ2-1; 7 bases match TRBD1. Losses at the gene ends were 6 bases for V and 3 bases for J; bases not matched to a gene: 5. Germline CDR1 is SGHTA and CDR2 is FQGNSA. This CDR3 contains 14 residues. CDR3 amino acids: CASSFDRVYNEQFF. The CDR3 DNA sequence: TGTGCCAGCAGTTTCGACAGGGTCTACAATGAGCAGTTCTTC.

This clonotype was seen many times. The chain combines TRBV5-1 with TRBJ2-1; 9 nucleotides line up with TRBD2. J gave up 3 bases and V 0 bases, and 1 base lay outside the gene matches. Germline CDR1 is SGHRS and CDR2 is YFSETQ. The CDR3 is made up of 15 amino acids. DNA for the CDR3: TGCGCCAGCAGCTTGGTAGCGGGGGTCTACAATGAGCAGTTCTTC. Amino acid sequence: CASSLVAGVYNEQFF.

In its sample, this clonotype was seen a few times. V is TRBV20-1 and J is TRBJ2-7; TRBD1 agrees at 8 bases. Germline CDR1 and CDR2: DFQATT and SNEGSKA (reference sequence). The J segment lost 4 bases and the V segment lost 6 bases, leaving 14 bases of the junction unmatched. The CDR3 contains 15 residues. DNA of the CDR3: TGCAGTGCCGCGCAAACCCAGGGGGCGCGATACGAGCAGTACTTC. Translation gives CSAAQTQGARYEQYF.